The 19 T cell receptor beta chains listed next were all sequenced from one sample in a study of CD8 T cells in ankylosing spondylitis. TCRdb redid the calling of the 5' RACE reads with MiXCR, one entry per CDR3 protein. The sample lists some 130,000 distinct CDR3 sequences; roughly 6.6% were seen once. Sequencing input: blood, either unsorted or a sorted T cell fraction (not recorded which). The receptors were gathered from a female donor with ankylosing spondylitis or in good health (not recorded which).

This clonotype came up many times. The chain carries TRBV5-1 and TRBJ2-7, with 8 bases that match TRBD1. Germline V gene sequence: CDR1 SGHRS, CDR2 YFSETQ. V gave up 1 base and J gave up 1 base; unmatched junction bases: 13. CDR3 length: 18 amino acids. The CDR3 reads CASSLIPLDRVGSYEQYF. DNA of the CDR3: TGCGCCAGCAGCTTGATACCCCTGGACAGGGTAGGGTCCTACGAGCAGTACTTC.

The V gene is TRBV6-6, the J gene TRBJ2-1; a weak D match, TRBD2 (5 bases). CDR1 and CDR2 from the germline V gene are MNHNY and SVGAGI (reference sequence). This CDR3 contains 12 residues. V lost 7 bases, J lost 12 bases, and 16 bases lay in between. The CDR3 coding sequence is TGTGCCAGCAACCAGAGGGCGTTCGGGCAGTTCTTC. Residues: CASNQRAFGQFF.

Ten or more counts support this clonotype. V gene TRBV7-9 combines with J gene TRBJ2-5; possibly TRBD2 for D (5 bases). CDR1 and CDR2 from the germline V gene are SEHNR and FQNEAQ (reference sequence). The CDR3 covers 12 residues. V was cut by 7 bases and J by 5 bases, with 11 bases left in between. Here the CDR3 reads CASNRDEETQYF. CDR3 DNA: TGTGCCAGCAACCGGGATGAGGAGACCCAGTACTTC.

This clonotype has at least ten counts. The rearrangement joins TRBV12-3 or TRBV12-4 to TRBJ2-7; D call uncertain. The CDR3 contains 16 residues. V was shortened by 3 bases and J by 2 bases, with 17 bases between the two germline ends. DNA of the CDR3: TGTGCCAGCAGTTTCGGCGTAGAAACAGAAGCCTACGAGCAGTACTTC. This encodes CASSFGVETEAYEQYF.

This clonotype has ten or more counts. The gene calls are TRBV6-2 or TRBV6-3 and TRBJ1-6; possible D gene TRBD1, 6 bases. Germline CDR1 reads MNHEY; CDR2 reads SVGEGT. CDR3 length: 15 amino acids. V lost 5 bases and J 9 bases, leaving 17 bases between the germline ends. The CDR3, as DNA: TGTGCCAGCAGTCCACCCGGGACAACACTTTCACCCCTCCACTTT. Its translation: CASSPPGTTLSPLHF.

Concerning this clonotype: A much larger clone differs by one base, so this may be a read error. The V gene is TRBV3-1, the J gene TRBJ2-4, with TRBD1 matching over 7 bases. This CDR3 has 15 residues. CDR1 is LGHDT and CDR2 is YNNKEL in the germline V gene (reference sequence). As DNA, the CDR3 is TGTGTCAGCAGCCAGATGTTAAGGGGGCAGGGCATTCAGTACTTC. It yields the protein CVSSQMLRGQGIQYF. Based on the CDR3 plus reference TRBV3-1 and TRBJ2-4, the full variable domain is DTAVSQTPKYLVTQMGNDKSIKCEQNLGHDTMYWYKQDSKKFLKIMFSYNNKELIINETVPNRFSPKSPDKAHLNLHINSLELGDSAVYFCVSSQMLRGQGIQYFGAGTRLSVL.

This clonotype occurred many times. This chain connects TRBV6-1 to TRBJ2-1, with D possibly matching TRBD2 (5 bases). CDR1 is MNHNS, CDR2 SASEGT, per germline. Trimming pared 3 bases from V and 4 bases from J, leaving 7 bases between. The CDR3 contains 13 residues. The DNA for the CDR3 is TGTGCCAGCAGTGAGGACTTTTACAATGAGCAGTTCTTC. Translating gives CASSEDFYNEQFF.

This clonotype has a count of ten or more. The J gene is TRBJ2-1, the V gene TRBV16, with 15 bases identical to TRBD2. CDR3 size: 18 residues. Per germline, CDR1 KGHSY and CDR2 FQNENV. Trimming took 8 bases from V and 0 from J; bases not matched to a gene: 8. DNA for the CDR3: TGTGCCAGCGGACCCGGGACTAGCGGGGGGAGCTCCTACAATGAGCAGTTCTTC. Its protein product is CASGPGTSGGSSYNEQFF. Supplemented by reference TRBV16 and TRBJ2-1, the full variable domain reads GEEVAQTPKHLVRGEGQKAKLYCAPIKGHSYVFWYQQVLKNEFKFLISFQNENVFDETGMPKERFSAKCLPNSPCSLEIQATKLEDSAVYFCASGPGTSGGSSYNEQFFGPGTRLTVL.

This clonotype was seen repeatedly, ten times or more. The J gene is TRBJ1-2, the V gene TRBV5-6; no reliable D call. Germline V CDR1 and CDR2: SGHDT, YYEEEE. Trimming removed 3 bases at V and 4 bases at J, with 7 bases between. This CDR3 comprises 12 residues. This CDR3 reads CASSSDAYGYTF. CDR3 DNA: TGTGCCAGCAGCTCGGACGCCTATGGCTACACCTTC.

Worth noting for this clonotype: At one end the junction does not follow the germline gene, possibly because of a read error. The CDR3 nucleotides read TGTGCCATCAGCCCCGGGACAGGGTTATACAATGAGCAGTTCTTC. Protein: CAISPGTGLYNEQFF. This chain uses TRBV4-2 with TRBJ2-1; 9 bases match TRBD1. This CDR3 comprises 15 residues. The germline CDR1 and CDR2 sequences are LGHNA and YNFKEQ.

This clonotype was observed at least ten times. The chain links TRBV9 to TRBJ2-1; TRBD2 matches at 7 bases. The germline V gene has CDR1 SGDLS and CDR2 YYNGEE. With 4 bases clipped from V and 7 bases from J, the junction kept 11 bases outside the gene matches. This CDR3 is built from 15 residues. CDR3 in DNA: TGTGCCAGCAGCCCACGGGGCGGGGGAAATAATGAGCAGTTCTTC. Translation: CASSPRGGGNNEQFF. The whole variable domain, filled in from reference TRBV9 and TRBJ2-1, reads DSGVTQTPKHLITATGQRVTLRCSPRSGDLSVYWYQQSLDQGLQFLIQYYNGEERAKGNILERFSAQQFPDLHSELNLSSLELGDSALYFCASSPRGGGNNEQFFGPGTRLTVL.

This clonotype was detected ten times or more. The rearrangement links TRBV6-5 to TRBJ1-1; D perhaps matches TRBD1 (5 bases). V lost 10 bases to trimming and J lost 7 bases, with 13 bases between them. Germline V gene data show CDR1 as MNHEY and CDR2 as SVGAGI. This CDR3 contains 11 residues. The CDR3 DNA is TGTGCCACCTCCCCGGGGGGTGAAGCTTTCTTT. Amino acids: CATSPGGEAFF.

This clonotype was seen at least ten times. This chain connects TRBV9 to TRBJ2-1; 12 positions agree with TRBD2. This CDR3 has 15 residues. Germline V lookup: CDR1 SGDLS, CDR2 YYNGEE. V gave up 3 bases and J gave up 6 bases; unmatched junction bases: 4. CDR3 region: CASSATSGGSNEQFF. The CDR3 DNA is TGTGCCAGCAGCGCTACTAGCGGGGGGAGCAATGAGCAGTTCTTC.

In its sample, this clonotype was seen many times. The V call is TRBV7-9, the J call TRBJ1-5; 7 positions match TRBD1. Germline V lookup: CDR1 SEHNR, CDR2 FQNEAQ (reference sequence). The length of the CDR3 is 14 residues. The V and J ends lost 5 bases and 6 bases, in that order; junction bases with no gene match: 7. The CDR3 sequence is CASSDTGVSQPQHF. CDR3 DNA sequence: TGTGCCAGCAGCGATACAGGGGTTAGTCAGCCCCAGCATTTT. Filled out from reference TRBV7-9 and TRBJ1-5, the complete variable domain reads DTGVSQNPRHKITKRGQNVTFRCDPISEHNRLYWYRQTLGQGPEFLTYFQNEAQLEKSRLLSDRFSAERPKGSFSTLEIQRTEQGDSAMYLCASSDTGVSQPQHFGDGTRLSIL.

This clonotype was seen at least ten times. J is TRBJ2-2 and V is TRBV12-3 or TRBV12-4; tentatively, D is TRBD2 (6 bases). The germline V and J ends were trimmed by 5 bases and 4 bases, with 11 bases remaining between them. This CDR3 spans 14 amino acids. The CDR3 nucleotides read TGTGCCAGCAGTGGTCTAGCGTTCACCGGGGAGCTGTTTTTT. Translated, it gives CASSGLAFTGELFF.

This clonotype was seen repeatedly, ten times or more. CDR3 amino acids: CASSDRDDNEQFF. The DNA of the CDR3 is TGCGCCAGCAGCGACAGGGATGACAATGAGCAGTTCTTC. The V and J genes are TRBV5-1 and TRBJ2-1; 7 nucleotides agree with TRBD1. The CDR3 is 13 residues long. Per the germline V gene, CDR1 is SGHRS and CDR2 is YFSETQ. Trimming at V came to 4 bases and at J to 5 bases, leaving 3 bases not matched to a gene.

This clonotype was observed at least ten times. This sequence joins TRBV5-5 and TRBJ1-4; 9 positions agree with TRBD1. CDR3 size: 12 residues. Germline lookup yields CDR1 SGHKS and CDR2 YYEKEE (reference sequence). V was pared by 7 bases and J by 5 bases, with 0 bases of the junction left unmatched. DNA for the CDR3: TGTGCCAGCGGGACAGGGAATGAAAAACTGTTTTTT. Amino acid sequence: CASGTGNEKLFF.

This clonotype turned up a few times. The V call is TRBV5-1, the J call TRBJ2-2; D uncertain. The germline V and J ends were trimmed by 0 bases and 0 bases, with 6 bases remaining between them. CDR1 and CDR2 from the germline V gene are SGHRS and YFSETQ. CDR3 length: 15 residues. Here the CDR3 DNA reads TGCGCCAGCAGCTTGGGAGGAACGAACACCGGGGAGCTGTTTTTT. It is translated as CASSLGGTNTGELFF.

This clonotype was detected many times. The chain is built from TRBV5-1 and TRBJ2-6; D gene uncertain. Per the germline V gene, CDR1 is SGHRS and CDR2 is YFSETQ. This CDR3 region has 18 residues. Trimming shortened V by 1 base and J by 2 bases, and 16 bases separated the two germline ends. As DNA, the CDR3 is TGCGCCAGCAGCTTGCGGACGGTTGGAGTTGCTGGGGCCAACGTCCTGACTTTC. The encoded protein is CASSLRTVGVAGANVLTF.